This T cell receptor beta chain was retrieved from a study of T-cell memory formation after mild COVID-19. Of note for this clonotype: Germline and junction disagree at one end, which may indicate a read error.

TCRdb re-called the 5' RACE reads with MiXCR, one entry per CDR3 protein. The sample lists hundreds of thousands of distinct CDR3 sequences, about a sixth occurring once. The CDR3 runs 12 residues. The chain couples TRBV12-3 or TRBV12-4 to TRBJ2-7, with unresolved D. The TCR comes from a man younger than 30 who had mild COVID-19 (a few samples of this study predate the infection). Cell type and time point are not known. The specimen sequenced was PBMCs or a T cell subset sorted from them (not recorded which). DNA of the CDR3: TGTTCCAGCAGTTTACCAGCGCTCGAGCAGTACTTC. Protein sequence: CSSSLPALEQYF.